This TCR beta chain appears in the sequencing data of a study of a mutant IDH1 vaccine in newly diagnosed glioma. At the level of the study: Visits designated V12 and V13 were conducted at weeks 35 and 47, respectively.

The time point here: week 47, end of study. The study gave 300 ug of mutant IDH1 20-mer peptide per vaccine dose, with topical imiquimod. On this clone itself: Its matching antigen is unknown.

This CDR3 contains 20 residues. The germline V gene has CDR1 ENHRY and CDR2 SYGVKD. V lost 0 bases and J lost 4; bases outside the gene matches: 16. Produced via immunoSEQ multiplex PCR; TCRdb's table is partial and in-frame only. The sample holds around 30,000 clones, approximately 87% seen once. The source was PBMCs, collected from a glioma patient whose treatment included an IDH1 peptide vaccine. The source of this sequence is a woman in her twenties or thirties with glioma. The rearrangement uses TRBV10-3 and TRBJ2-5; 11 bases are shared with TRBD2. The CDR3 DNA follows: TGTGCCATCAGTGAGTCGCCTAGCGGGGGGCCCAGGGGAGGAGGAGAGACCCAGTACTTC. This encodes CAISESPSGGPRGGGETQYF.